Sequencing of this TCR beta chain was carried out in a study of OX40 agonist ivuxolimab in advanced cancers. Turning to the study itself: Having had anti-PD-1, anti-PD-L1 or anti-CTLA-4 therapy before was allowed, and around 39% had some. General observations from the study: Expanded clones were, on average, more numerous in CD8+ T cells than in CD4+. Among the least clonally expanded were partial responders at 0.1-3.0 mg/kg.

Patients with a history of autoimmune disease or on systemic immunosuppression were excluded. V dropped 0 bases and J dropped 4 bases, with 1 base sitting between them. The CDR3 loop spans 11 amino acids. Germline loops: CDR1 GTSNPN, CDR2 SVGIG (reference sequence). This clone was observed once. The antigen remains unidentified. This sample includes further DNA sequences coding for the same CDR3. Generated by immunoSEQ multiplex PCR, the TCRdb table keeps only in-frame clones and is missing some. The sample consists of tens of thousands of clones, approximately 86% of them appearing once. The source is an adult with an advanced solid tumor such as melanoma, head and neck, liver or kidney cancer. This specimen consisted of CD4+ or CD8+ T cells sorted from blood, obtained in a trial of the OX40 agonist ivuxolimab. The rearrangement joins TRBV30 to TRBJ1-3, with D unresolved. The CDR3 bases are TGTGCCTGGAGTGTAGGAAACACCATATATTTT. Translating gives CAWSVGNTIYF.